One and the same sample provided the 30 T cell receptor beta chains below, sequenced in a study of PD-L1 blockade in urothelial cancer. Time point given: pretreatment peripheral blood. Profiling relied on immunoSEQ multiplex PCR, and the TCRdb table lists in-frame clones only, not all of them. This table has about 87,000 clones, roughly 84% appearing once. The specimen comprised PBMCs, sampled around atezolizumab (anti-PD-L1) treatment. The receptors shown here come from a man aged 55 to 70 with urothelial cancer.

The chain carries TRBV7-9 and TRBJ2-3, with TRBD2 matching over 12 bases. The V and J ends lost 2 bases and 5 bases, in that order; junction bases with no gene match: 8. CDR3 length: 17 residues. The V gene's germline CDR1 is SEHNR and CDR2 FQNEAQ (reference sequence). CDR3 sequence (DNA): TGTGCCAGCAGCTTATCTCTAGCGGGGGGGCCGCTAGATACGCAGTATTTT. As protein: CASSLSLAGGPLDTQYF. The full variable domain, its missing parts supplied by reference TRBV7-9 and TRBJ2-3, is DTGVSQNPRHKITKRGQNVTFRCDPISEHNRLYWYRQTLGQGPEFLTYFQNEAQLEKSRLLSDRFSAERPKGSFSTLEIQRTEQGDSAMYLCASSLSLAGGPLDTQYFGPGTRLTVL.

V gene TRBV28 combines with J gene TRBJ2-1; 7 bases match TRBD1. The CDR3 sequence is 16 residues long. V shed 6 bases, J shed 6 bases, and the junction held 14 bases outside the gene matches. Germline-derived CDR1 and CDR2 are MDHEN and SYDVKM. CDR3 residues: CASSTIQGSLGNEQFF. For the CDR3, the DNA is TGTGCCAGCAGCACCATACAGGGGAGTTTAGGCAATGAGCAGTTCTTC.

The chain carries TRBV7-9 and TRBJ1-2; 10 bases fit TRBD1. This CDR3 has 16 amino acids. Germline V gene sequence: CDR1 SEHNR, CDR2 FQNEAQ (reference sequence). The V and J ends lost 1 base and 6 bases, in that order; junction bases with no gene match: 8. This chain's CDR3 is CASSLGGLGTGDGYTF. Written as DNA, the CDR3 is TGTGCCAGCAGCTTAGGAGGATTGGGGACAGGGGATGGCTACACCTTC.

V and J are TRBV5-1 and TRBJ1-4; TRBD1 aligns across 8 bases. V dropped 0 bases and J dropped 8; count of bases not matched to a gene: 6. CDR1 is SGHRS and CDR2 is YFSETQ in the germline V gene. The CDR3 runs to 15 residues. The CDR3 DNA follows: TGCGCCAGCAGCTTGGACACAGGGGGAGGGGAAAAACTGTTTTTT. The encoded protein is CASSLDTGGGEKLFF.

This clone was seen more than once but under ten times. The V and J genes are TRBV4-2 and TRBJ2-6; 7 nucleotides align to TRBD1. CDR1 and CDR2 from the germline V gene are LGHNA and YNFKEQ. Trimming at V came to 0 bases and at J to 4 bases, leaving 3 bases not matched to a gene. There are 16 residues in the CDR3. CDR3 in amino acids: CASSQEKGAGANVLTF. The CDR3 DNA reads TGTGCCAGCAGCCAAGAAAAGGGGGCCGGGGCCAACGTCCTGACTTTC.

The CDR3 spells CASSLEQAQTETQYF. The CDR3 DNA reads TGTGCCAGCAGCTTAGAACAGGCTCAGACAGAGACCCAGTACTTC. V gene TRBV11-2 combines with J gene TRBJ2-5, with D perhaps matching TRBD1 (5 bases). Trimming shortened V by 0 bases and J by 4 bases, and 12 bases separated the two germline ends. The CDR3 has 15 amino acids. Germline V lookup: CDR1 SGHAT, CDR2 FQNNGV.

V is TRBV12-5 and J is TRBJ2-6; perhaps TRBD1 as D (5 bases). Germline values: CDR1 LGHNT, CDR2 FRNRAP. The CDR3 consists of 17 residues. Trimming removed 1 base at V and 1 base at J, with 11 bases between. The CDR3 sequence is CASGLAGRVSGANVLTF. For the CDR3, the DNA is TGTGCTAGTGGTTTGGCGGGCAGGGTGTCTGGGGCCAACGTCCTGACTTTC.

The V gene is TRBV5-6, the J gene TRBJ2-7; TRBD1 is a possible D gene (6 bases). The CDR3 contains 14 residues. Germline-derived CDR1 and CDR2 are SGHDT and YYEEEE. V shed 3 bases and J shed 4 bases, with 14 bases lying between them. Here the CDR3 reads CASSWDTRSYEQYF. For the CDR3, the DNA is TGTGCCAGCAGCTGGGACACCCGGTCTTACGAGCAGTACTTC.

V and J are TRBV5-1 and TRBJ1-6, with D unresolved. V was shortened by 4 bases and J by 0 bases, with 20 bases between the two germline ends. The CDR3 runs to 19 residues. Germline V gene sequence: CDR1 SGHRS, CDR2 YFSETQ. The CDR3 reads CASSRSPDRTPSYNSPLHF. In DNA form, the CDR3 reads TGCGCCAGCAGCAGGAGCCCTGACCGAACCCCCTCCTATAATTCACCCCTCCACTTT.

This chain connects TRBV1 to TRBJ1-5. TRBV1 is a listed pseudogene. CDR3 length: 15 residues. The CDR3 reads CTSRQRGLGNQPQHF. CDR3 bases: TGCACCAGCAGACAAAGGGGACTGGGCAATCAGCCCCAGCATTTT.

CDR3 sequence: CASNRQGASNSGELFF. The CDR3 DNA follows: TGCGCCAGCAATAGACAGGGGGCGAGTAATTCCGGGGAGCTGTTTTTT. The chain recombines TRBV5-1 with TRBJ2-2; 10 bases align to TRBD1. The CDR3 has 16 residues. CDR1 and CDR2 from the germline V gene are SGHRS and YFSETQ. The ends lost 6 bases at V and 6 bases at J; junction bases unmatched: 11.

The chain carries TRBV7-2 and TRBJ2-1, with TRBD2 matching 13 bases. Per germline, CDR1 SGHTA and CDR2 FQGNSA. CDR3 length equals 19 residues. V dropped 1 base and J dropped 0; count of bases not matched to a gene: 6. CDR3 bases: TGTGCCAGCAGCTTAGGACTAGCGGGAGGATATAGCTCCTACAATGAGCAGTTCTTC. It is translated as CASSLGLAGGYSSYNEQFF.

This clone was picked up one time. The gene calls are TRBV5-6 and TRBJ1-5; 9 bases are shared with TRBD1. The CDR3 runs to 16 residues. Looked up from germline, CDR1 is SGHDT and CDR2 is YYEEEE. Trimming cost V 0 bases and J 3 bases; bases outside gene matches: 4. This chain's CDR3 is CASSLEGQGFNQPQHF. DNA for the CDR3: TGTGCCAGCAGCTTGGAGGGACAGGGTTTCAATCAGCCCCAGCATTTT. The variable domain in full, completed from reference TRBV5-6 and TRBJ1-5, reads DAGVTQSPTHLIKTRGQQVTLRCSPKSGHDTVSWYQQALGQGPQFIFQYYEEEERQRGNFPDRFSGHQFPNYSSELNVNALLLGDSALYLCASSLEGQGFNQPQHFGDGTRLSIL.

The V gene is TRBV18, the J gene TRBJ1-2; 9 bases agree with TRBD1. Losses at the gene ends were 4 bases for V and 3 bases for J; bases not matched to a gene: 3. CDR3 length equals 14 residues. CDR1 is KGHSH and CDR2 is LQKENI in the germline V gene. DNA for the CDR3: TGTGCCAGCTCACTTACAGGGGGCGACTATGGCTACACCTTC. It encodes CASSLTGGDYGYTF.

The V gene is TRBV20-1, the J gene TRBJ2-7; D not certain. V lost 1 base and J 3 bases, leaving 4 bases between the germline ends. The V gene's germline CDR1 is DFQATT and CDR2 SNEGSKA (reference sequence). The CDR3 loop spans 11 amino acids. The CDR3 DNA is TGCAGTGCTAGAGCAAACTACGAGCAGTACTTC. It codes for CSARANYEQYF.

The chain combines TRBV10-1 with TRBJ2-2, with 7 nucleotides matching TRBD2. This CDR3 region has 12 residues. In germline, CDR1 is WNHNN, CDR2 SYGVQD (reference sequence). Trimming cost V 7 bases and J 6 bases; bases outside gene matches: 2. DNA for the CDR3: TGCGCCAGCAACCGGGGGGCCGGGGAGCTGTTTTTT. Translated: CASNRGAGELFF.

J is TRBJ1-2 and V is TRBV28; possibly TRBD1 for D (6 bases). The germline V gene encodes CDR1 MDHEN and CDR2 SYDVKM. The V end was cut by 8 bases, the J end by 2 bases, with 9 bases between. This CDR3 is built from 12 residues. The CDR3, as DNA: TGTGCCAGCGAGCAGGGGAACTATGGCTACACCTTC. Its protein product is CASEQGNYGYTF.

The chain is built from TRBV7-2 and TRBJ2-5; 7 bases align to TRBD1. The CDR3 extends over 16 amino acids. Unmatched junction bases numbered 9, after V lost 0 bases and J lost 5 bases. CDR1 SGHTA and CDR2 FQGNSA come from the germline V gene. The DNA for the CDR3 is TGTGCCAGCAGCTTAGCGCGAGGGACAGTACTGGAGACCCAGTACTTC. Translation: CASSLARGTVLETQYF.

The J gene is TRBJ2-6, the V gene TRBV19, with D possibly being TRBD1 (6 bases). CDR3 length: 17 residues. Germline-derived CDR1 and CDR2 are LNHDA and SQIVND (reference sequence). Trimming cost V 4 bases and J 1 base, with 14 bases left between them. The CDR3 coding sequence is TGTGCCAGTAGTACGGGCAGGGGTGTTTCTGGGGCCAACGTCCTGACTTTC. The encoded protein is CASSTGRGVSGANVLTF.

This chain connects TRBV2 to TRBJ2-3, with 8 bases aligning to TRBD2. Unmatched junction bases numbered 4, after V lost 10 bases and J lost 1 base. The CDR3 loop spans 13 amino acids. Looked up from germline, CDR1 is SNHLY and CDR2 is FYNNEI. The CDR3, as DNA: TGTGCCATCCGGACTAGCCGCACAGATACGCAGTATTTT. Its protein product is CAIRTSRTDTQYF.

The chain is built from TRBV27 and TRBJ1-4; D is uncertain. The CDR3 length is 16 residues. The germline V gene encodes CDR1 MNHEY and CDR2 SMNVEV (reference sequence). The V gene lost 2 bases and the J gene lost 3 bases, with 13 bases spanning the gap. The CDR3 bases are TGTGCCAGCAGTTTAGTAGGAGTTCTAGCTAATGAAAAACTGTTTTTT. It specifies CASSLVGVLANEKLFF.

V is TRBV2 and J is TRBJ1-1, with a weak D call TRBD1 (6 bases). Germline lookup yields CDR1 SNHLY and CDR2 FYNNEI. This CDR3 has 16 residues. With 6 bases removed from V and 4 bases from J, the gap between germline ends came to 21 bases. The chain's CDR3 is CASRGNQGTRGTEAFF. DNA for the CDR3: TGTGCCAGCAGAGGTAACCAGGGGACCCGAGGCACTGAAGCTTTCTTT.

This chain connects TRBV21-1 to TRBJ2-7; the tabulated D call, TRBD1, remains unverified against the DNA. TRBV21-1 is a documented pseudogene. The CDR3 has 15 residues. CDR3 sequence (DNA): TGTGCCAGCAGCACTGCGGGGACAGCGTCCTACGAGCAGTACTTC. Translated, it gives CASSTAGTASYEQYF.

This chain links TRBV30 with TRBJ1-3; tentative D call: TRBD1 (6 bases). V was shortened by 0 bases and J by 0 bases, with 9 bases between the two germline ends. This CDR3 comprises 15 residues. Germline V CDR1 and CDR2: GTSNPN, SVGIG (reference sequence). The chain's CDR3 is CAWSVGQSSGNTIYF. CDR3 DNA sequence: TGTGCCTGGAGTGTAGGACAGAGCTCTGGAAACACCATATATTTT.

The J gene is TRBJ1-2, the V gene TRBV6-5; 8 bases fit TRBD1. The ends lost 6 bases at V and 8 bases at J; junction bases unmatched: 11. The CDR3 spans 14 residues. Germline V CDR1 and CDR2: MNHEY, SVGAGI. This CDR3 reads CASSTSDRAGGYTF. The CDR3 DNA is TGTGCCAGCAGCACCTCGGACAGGGCGGGCGGCTACACCTTC.

The rearrangement joins TRBV6-5 to TRBJ1-2; 10 bases line up with TRBD1. The CDR3 sequence is 15 residues long. Germline V CDR1 and CDR2: MNHEY, SVGAGI. V dropped 6 bases and J dropped 4; count of bases not matched to a gene: 8. The CDR3 here is CASSARDRGLYGYTF. The CDR3 DNA reads TGTGCCAGCAGCGCACGGGACAGGGGACTCTATGGCTACACCTTC.

The chain carries TRBV28 and TRBJ1-3; the D is unclear. The CDR3 totals 16 residues. Per germline, CDR1 MDHEN and CDR2 SYDVKM. V gave up 2 bases and J gave up 4 bases, with 15 bases separating them. CDR3 coding DNA: TGTGCCAGCAGTTTAGCTACCGGGATCTCAGGAAACACCATATATTTT. Translated, it gives CASSLATGISGNTIYF.

The V call is TRBV4-1, the J call TRBJ2-3, with D possibly matching TRBD2 (5 bases). The ends were cut back, 1 base at V and 5 bases at J, with 10 bases in the middle. This CDR3 has 14 residues. In germline, CDR1 is MGHRA, CDR2 YSYEKL. The CDR3 DNA reads TGCGCCAGCAGCCAAGGCGGGTCCGGAGATACGCAGTATTTT. Translation gives CASSQGGSGDTQYF.

This clone was found once. The chain uses TRBV6-1 and TRBJ2-2; D is possibly TRBD1 (6 bases). This CDR3 has 16 amino acids. Germline values: CDR1 MNHNS, CDR2 SASEGT. V was shortened by 4 bases and J by 4 bases, with 16 bases between the two germline ends. CDR3 sequence (DNA): TGTGCCAGCAGTGTTATTTGGGACACTCGCACCGGGGAGCTGTTTTTT. It encodes CASSVIWDTRTGELFF.

J is TRBJ2-7 and V is TRBV5-4, with no clear D. Germline CDR1 SGHNT, CDR2 YYREEE (reference sequence). The CDR3 has 15 residues. Between the trimmed V and J ends, which lost 0 bases and 6 bases, there was a span of 16 bases. The CDR3, as DNA: TGTGCCAGCAGCTTGGGACTCTTACTGCGTAGCGAGCAGTACTTC. Residues: CASSLGLLLRSEQYF.